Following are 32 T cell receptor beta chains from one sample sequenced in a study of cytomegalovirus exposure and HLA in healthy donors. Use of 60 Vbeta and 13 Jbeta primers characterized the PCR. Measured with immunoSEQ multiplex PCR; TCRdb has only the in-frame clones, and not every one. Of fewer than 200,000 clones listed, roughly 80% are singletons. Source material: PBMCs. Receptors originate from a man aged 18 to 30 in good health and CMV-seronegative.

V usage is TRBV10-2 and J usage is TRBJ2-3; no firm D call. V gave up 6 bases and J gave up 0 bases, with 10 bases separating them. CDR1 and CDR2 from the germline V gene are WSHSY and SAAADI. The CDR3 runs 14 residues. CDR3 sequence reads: CASSATTSTDTQYF. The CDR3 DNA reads TGCGCCAGCAGCGCTACGACTAGCACAGATACGCAGTATTTT.

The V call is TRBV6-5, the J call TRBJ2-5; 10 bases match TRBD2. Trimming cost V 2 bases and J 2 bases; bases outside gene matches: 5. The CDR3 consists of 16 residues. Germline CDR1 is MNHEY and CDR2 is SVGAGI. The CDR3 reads CASSYRRTSGQETQYF. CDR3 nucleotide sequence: TGTGCCAGCAGTTACCGTCGGACTAGCGGACAAGAGACCCAGTACTTC.

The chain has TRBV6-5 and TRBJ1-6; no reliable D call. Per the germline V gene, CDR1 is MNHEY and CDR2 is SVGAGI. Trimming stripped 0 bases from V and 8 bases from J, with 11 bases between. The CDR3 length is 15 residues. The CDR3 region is CASSYSRIGDSPLHF. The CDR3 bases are TGTGCCAGCAGTTACTCGAGGATCGGGGATTCACCCCTCCACTTT.

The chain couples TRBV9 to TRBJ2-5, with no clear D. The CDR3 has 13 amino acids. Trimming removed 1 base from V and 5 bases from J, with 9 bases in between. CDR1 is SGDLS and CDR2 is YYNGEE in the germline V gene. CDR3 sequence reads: CASSVSAEETQYF. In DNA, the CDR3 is TGTGCCAGCAGCGTATCCGCCGAGGAGACCCAGTACTTC.

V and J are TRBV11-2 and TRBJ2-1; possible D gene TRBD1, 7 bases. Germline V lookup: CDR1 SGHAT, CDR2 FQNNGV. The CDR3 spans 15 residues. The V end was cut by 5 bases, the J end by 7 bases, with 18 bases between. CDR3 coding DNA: TGTGCCAGCAGCCTCCATCCGGAGGGGGCGAATGAGCAGTTCTTC. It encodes CASSLHPEGANEQFF.

The CDR3 loop is CASSQWGGTTDTQYF. The CDR3 DNA reads TGTGCCAGCAGCCAATGGGGGGGGACTACAGATACGCAGTATTTT. The chain couples TRBV6-1 to TRBJ2-3; 7 nucleotides align to TRBD2. V dropped 6 bases and J dropped 3; count of bases not matched to a gene: 9. The CDR3 is 15 residues long. Germline loops: CDR1 MNHNS, CDR2 SASEGT.

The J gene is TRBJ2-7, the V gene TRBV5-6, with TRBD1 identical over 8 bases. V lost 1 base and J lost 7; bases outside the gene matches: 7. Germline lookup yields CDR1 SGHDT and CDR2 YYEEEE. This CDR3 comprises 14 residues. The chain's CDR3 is CASSLSSGGKEQYF. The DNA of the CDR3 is TGTGCCAGCAGCTTGTCCTCAGGGGGCAAGGAGCAGTACTTC.

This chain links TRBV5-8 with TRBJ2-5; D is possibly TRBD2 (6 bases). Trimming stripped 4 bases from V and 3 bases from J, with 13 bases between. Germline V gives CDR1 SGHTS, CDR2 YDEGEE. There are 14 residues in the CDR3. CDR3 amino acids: CASSPGTPEETQYF. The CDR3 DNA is TGTGCCAGCAGCCCTGGGACTCCAGAAGAGACCCAGTACTTC.

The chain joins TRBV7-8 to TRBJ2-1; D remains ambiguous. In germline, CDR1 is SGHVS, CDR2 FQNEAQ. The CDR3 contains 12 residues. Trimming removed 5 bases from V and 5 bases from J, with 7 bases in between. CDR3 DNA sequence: TGTGCCAGCAGCGGGCAGCACAATGAGCAGTTCTTC. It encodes CASSGQHNEQFF.

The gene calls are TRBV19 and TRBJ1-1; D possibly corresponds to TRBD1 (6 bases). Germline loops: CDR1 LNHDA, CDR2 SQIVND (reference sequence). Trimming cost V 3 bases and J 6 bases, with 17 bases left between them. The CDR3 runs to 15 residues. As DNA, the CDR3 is TGTGCCAGTAGTATCGGCCGGGGGAGGGGGGCTGAAGCTTTCTTT. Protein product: CASSIGRGRGAEAFF.

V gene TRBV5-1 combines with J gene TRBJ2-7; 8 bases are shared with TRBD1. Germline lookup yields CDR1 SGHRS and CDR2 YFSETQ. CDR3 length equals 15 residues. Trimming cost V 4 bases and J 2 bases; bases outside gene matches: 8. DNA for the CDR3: TGCGCCAGCAGCCCTCGACAGGGGACACCCTACGAGCAGTACTTC. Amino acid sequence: CASSPRQGTPYEQYF.

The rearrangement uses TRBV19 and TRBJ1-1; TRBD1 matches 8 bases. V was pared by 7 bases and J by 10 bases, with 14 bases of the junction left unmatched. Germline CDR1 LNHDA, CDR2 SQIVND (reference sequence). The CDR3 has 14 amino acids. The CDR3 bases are TGTGCCAGTACCGCGTCCACAGGGGGACTGGGAGCTTTCTTT. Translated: CASTASTGGLGAFF.

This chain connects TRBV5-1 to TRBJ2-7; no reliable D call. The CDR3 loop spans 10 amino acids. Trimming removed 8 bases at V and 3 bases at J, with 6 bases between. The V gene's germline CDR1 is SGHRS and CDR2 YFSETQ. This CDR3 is CARAHYEQYF. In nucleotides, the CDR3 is TGCGCCAGGGCACACTACGAGCAGTACTTC.

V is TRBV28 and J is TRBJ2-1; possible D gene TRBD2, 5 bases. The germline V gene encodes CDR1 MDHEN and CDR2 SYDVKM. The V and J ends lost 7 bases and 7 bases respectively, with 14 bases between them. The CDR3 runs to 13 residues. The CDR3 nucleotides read TGTGCCAGCAACGGGGTAACGGGGAATGAGCAGTTCTTC. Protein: CASNGVTGNEQFF.

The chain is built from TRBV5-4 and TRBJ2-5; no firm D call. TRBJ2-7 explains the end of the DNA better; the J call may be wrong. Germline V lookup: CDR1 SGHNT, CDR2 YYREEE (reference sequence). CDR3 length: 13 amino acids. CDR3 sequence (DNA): TGTGCCAGCAGCTTGGATGGTCTCTACGAGCAGTACTTC. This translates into CASSLDGLYEQYF.

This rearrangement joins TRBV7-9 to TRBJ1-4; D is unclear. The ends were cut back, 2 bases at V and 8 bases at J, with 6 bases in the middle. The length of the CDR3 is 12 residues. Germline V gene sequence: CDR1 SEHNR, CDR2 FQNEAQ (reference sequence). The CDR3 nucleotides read TGTGCCAGCAGCTTAACAGACGAAAAACTGTTTTTT. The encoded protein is CASSLTDEKLFF.

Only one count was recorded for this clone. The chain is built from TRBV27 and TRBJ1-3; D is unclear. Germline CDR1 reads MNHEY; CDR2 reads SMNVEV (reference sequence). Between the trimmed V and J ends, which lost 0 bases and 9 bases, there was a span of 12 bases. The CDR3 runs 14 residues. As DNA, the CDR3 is TGTGCCAGCAGTTTATCTGCGGAGATGGGCACCATATATTTT. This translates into CASSLSAEMGTIYF.

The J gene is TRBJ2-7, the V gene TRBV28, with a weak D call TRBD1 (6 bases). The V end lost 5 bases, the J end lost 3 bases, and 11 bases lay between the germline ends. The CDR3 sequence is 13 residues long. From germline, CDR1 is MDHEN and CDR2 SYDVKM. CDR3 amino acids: CASSRTDYYEQYF. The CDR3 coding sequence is TGTGCCAGCAGTCGGACAGACTACTACGAGCAGTACTTC.

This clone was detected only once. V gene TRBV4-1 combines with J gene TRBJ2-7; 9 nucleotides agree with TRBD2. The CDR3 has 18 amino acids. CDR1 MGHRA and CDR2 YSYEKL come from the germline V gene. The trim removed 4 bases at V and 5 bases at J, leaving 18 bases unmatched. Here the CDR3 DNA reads TGCGCCAGCAGCCCTCCATTACGAACTGGACTAGCGCCGCACGAGCAGTACTTC. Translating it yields CASSPPLRTGLAPHEQYF.

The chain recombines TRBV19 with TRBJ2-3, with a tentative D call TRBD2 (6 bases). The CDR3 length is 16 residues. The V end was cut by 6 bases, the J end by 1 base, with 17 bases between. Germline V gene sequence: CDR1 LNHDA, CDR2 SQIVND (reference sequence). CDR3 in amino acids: CASRKSRGQGTDTQYF. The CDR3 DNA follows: TGTGCCAGTAGAAAGTCGCGGGGCCAGGGCACAGATACGCAGTATTTT.

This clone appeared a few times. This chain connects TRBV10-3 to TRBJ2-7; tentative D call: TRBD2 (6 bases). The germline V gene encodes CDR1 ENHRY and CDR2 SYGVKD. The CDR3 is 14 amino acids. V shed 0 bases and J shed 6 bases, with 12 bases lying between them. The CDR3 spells CAISESRVAAEQYF. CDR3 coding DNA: TGTGCCATCAGTGAGTCGAGAGTAGCGGCCGAGCAGTACTTC.

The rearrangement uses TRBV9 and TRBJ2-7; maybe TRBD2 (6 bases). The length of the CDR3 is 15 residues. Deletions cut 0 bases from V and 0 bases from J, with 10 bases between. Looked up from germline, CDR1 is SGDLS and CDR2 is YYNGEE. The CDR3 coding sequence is TGTGCCAGCAGCGTAGGCGGGGAATACTCCTACGAGCAGTACTTC. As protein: CASSVGGEYSYEQYF.

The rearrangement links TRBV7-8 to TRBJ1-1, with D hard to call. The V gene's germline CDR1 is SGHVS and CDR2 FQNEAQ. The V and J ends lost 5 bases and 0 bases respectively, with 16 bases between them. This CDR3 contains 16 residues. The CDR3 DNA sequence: TGTGCCAGCAGCCCCCTGGGCTATGTCATGAACACTGAAGCTTTCTTT. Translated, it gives CASSPLGYVMNTEAFF.

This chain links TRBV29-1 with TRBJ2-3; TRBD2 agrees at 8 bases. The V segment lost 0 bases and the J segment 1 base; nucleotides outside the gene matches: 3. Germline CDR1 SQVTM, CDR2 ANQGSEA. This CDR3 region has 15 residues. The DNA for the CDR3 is TGCAGCGTTGAAGATGTGACTAGCGGCACAGATACGCAGTATTTT. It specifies CSVEDVTSGTDTQYF.

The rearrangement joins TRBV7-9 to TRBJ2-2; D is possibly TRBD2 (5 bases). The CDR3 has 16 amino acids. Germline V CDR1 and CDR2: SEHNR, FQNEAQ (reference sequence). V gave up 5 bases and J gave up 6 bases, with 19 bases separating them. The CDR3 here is CASSPPVGVDAGELFF. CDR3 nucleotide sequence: TGTGCCAGCAGCCCCCCCGTGGGAGTGGACGCCGGGGAGCTGTTTTTT.

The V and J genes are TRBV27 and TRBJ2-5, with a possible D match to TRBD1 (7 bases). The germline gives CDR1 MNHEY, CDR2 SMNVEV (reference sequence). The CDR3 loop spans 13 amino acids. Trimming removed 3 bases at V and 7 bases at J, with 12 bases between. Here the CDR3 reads CASSFQGEATQYF. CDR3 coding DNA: TGTGCCAGCAGTTTCCAGGGGGAGGCGACCCAGTACTTC.

In DNA, the CDR3 is TGTGCCAGCAGCCCTCAGGGGGACACCAATACGCAGTATTTT. This sequence encodes CASSPQGDTNTQYF. The chain is built from TRBV9 and TRBJ2-3; TRBD1 matches at 7 bases. Germline V gives CDR1 SGDLS, CDR2 YYNGEE. The CDR3 is 14 amino acids. Germline trimming cut 4 bases from V and 7 bases from J; bases unmatched to any gene: 9.

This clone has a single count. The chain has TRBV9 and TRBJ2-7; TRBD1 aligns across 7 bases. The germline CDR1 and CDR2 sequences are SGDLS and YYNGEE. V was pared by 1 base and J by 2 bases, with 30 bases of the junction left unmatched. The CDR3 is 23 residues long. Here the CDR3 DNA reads TGTGCCAGCAGCGTAAATGTGTTCTTCCGGACAGGCCCGGTTCGGGGTCTTACCTACGAGCAGTACTTC. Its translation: CASSVNVFFRTGPVRGLTYEQYF.

Here the CDR3 reads CASSAGDRRAYGYTF. The DNA for the CDR3 is TGTGCCAGCAGCGCCGGGGACAGGCGGGCCTATGGCTACACCTTC. The chain links TRBV28 to TRBJ1-2; 8 nucleotides line up with TRBD1. Germline CDR1 reads MDHEN; CDR2 reads SYDVKM. V lost 6 bases, J lost 4 bases, and 10 bases stayed unmatched. There are 15 residues in the CDR3.

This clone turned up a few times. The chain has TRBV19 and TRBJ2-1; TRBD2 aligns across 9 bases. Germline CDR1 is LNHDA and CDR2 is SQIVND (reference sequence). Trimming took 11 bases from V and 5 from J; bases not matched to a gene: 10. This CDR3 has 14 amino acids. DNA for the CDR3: TGTGCCTCGACTCTAGCGGGGATTAACAATGAGCAGTTCTTC. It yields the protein CASTLAGINNEQFF.

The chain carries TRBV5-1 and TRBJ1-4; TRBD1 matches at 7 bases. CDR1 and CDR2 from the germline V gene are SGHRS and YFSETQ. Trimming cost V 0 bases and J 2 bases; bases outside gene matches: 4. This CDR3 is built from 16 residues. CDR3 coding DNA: TGCGCCAGCAGCTTGGCCCCACAGGGGACTAATGAAAAACTGTTTTTT. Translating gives CASSLAPQGTNEKLFF.

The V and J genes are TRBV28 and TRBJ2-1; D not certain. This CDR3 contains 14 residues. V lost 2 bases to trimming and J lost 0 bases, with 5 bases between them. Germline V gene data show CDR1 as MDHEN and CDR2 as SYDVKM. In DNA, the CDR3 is TGTGCCAGCAGTTTACCGAGCTCCTACAATGAGCAGTTCTTC. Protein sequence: CASSLPSSYNEQFF. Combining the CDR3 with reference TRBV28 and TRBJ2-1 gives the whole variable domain DVKVTQSSRYLVKRTGEKVFLECVQDMDHENMFWYRQDPGLGLRLIYFSYDVKMKEKGDIPEGYSVSREKKERFSLILESASTNQTSMYLCASSLPSSYNEQFFGPGTRLTVL.